The present TCR beta chain was sequenced within a study of blood T cells in healthy people across ages. Through a sample-barcoded 5' primer and a J-beta primer mix, a second PCR was run for about 6 to 11 cycles. Researchers report that each sample yielded at least 2.5 million CDR3-containing paired-end reads. In TCRdb, the 5' RACE reads were re-called with MiXCR into one record per CDR3 protein. There are hundreds of thousands of distinct CDR3 sequences in the sample; around 24% occur only once, and 8.5% to 9.5% lies in the top ten. Isolation yielded PBMCs, at least 7 million per sample, in every case. Per sample, no less than 5.5 micrograms of total RNA were extracted. Germline CDR1 SGHDT, CDR2 YYEEEE. V was shortened by 4 bases and J by 8 bases, with 16 bases between the two germline ends. The CDR3 length is 15 residues. Ten or more counts support this clonotype. Separately, the same data were catalogued under a study of T cells of mothers and their children.

The TCR comes from a boy aged 10-17 years in good health. The rearrangement joins TRBV5-6 to TRBJ1-6; TRBD1 is a possible D gene (5 bases). Sequences were obtained from blood. CDR3: CASSQGRPMDSPLHF. In nucleotides, the CDR3 is TGTGCCAGCAGCCAGGGACGGCCCATGGATTCACCCCTCCACTTT.